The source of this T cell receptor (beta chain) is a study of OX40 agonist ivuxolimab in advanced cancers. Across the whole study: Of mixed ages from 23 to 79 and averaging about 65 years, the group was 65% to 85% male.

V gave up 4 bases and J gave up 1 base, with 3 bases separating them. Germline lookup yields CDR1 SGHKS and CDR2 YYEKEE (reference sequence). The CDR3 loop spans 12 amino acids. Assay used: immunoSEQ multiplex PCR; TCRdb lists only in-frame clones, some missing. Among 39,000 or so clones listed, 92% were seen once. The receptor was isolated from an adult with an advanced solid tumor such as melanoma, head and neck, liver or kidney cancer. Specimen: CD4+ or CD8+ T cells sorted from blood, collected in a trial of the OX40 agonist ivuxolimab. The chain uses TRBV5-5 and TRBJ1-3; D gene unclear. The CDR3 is CASSTSGNTIYF. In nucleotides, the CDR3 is TGTGCCAGCAGCACTTCTGGAAACACCATATATTTT. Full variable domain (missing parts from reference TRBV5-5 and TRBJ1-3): DAGVTQSPTHLIKTRGQQVTLRCSPISGHKSVSWYQQVLGQGPQFIFQYYEKEERGRGNFPDRFSARQFPNYSSELNVNALLLGDSALYLCASSTSGNTIYFGEGSWLTVV.